These 10 T cell receptor beta chains came from one sample sequenced in a study of cytomegalovirus exposure and HLA in healthy donors. The PCR employed 60 Vbeta primers together with 13 Jbeta primers. Repertoires were generated with immunoSEQ multiplex PCR, while TCRdb's copy carries only in-frame clones and drops some. This sample has 150,000 or so clones, with 55% to 70% found just once. The sample consisted of PBMCs. Receptor source: a woman in her 30s in good health and CMV-seropositive.

This clone occurred a few times. The CDR3: CASSPIGTSGYEQYF. DNA of the CDR3: TGTGCCAGTAGCCCAATCGGGACATCCGGCTACGAGCAGTACTTC. The gene calls are TRBV19 and TRBJ2-7; a possible D gene is TRBD1 (6 bases). V shed 6 bases and J shed 3 bases, with 18 bases lying between them. This CDR3 has 15 residues. Germline CDR1 and CDR2: LNHDA and SQIVND (reference sequence). Looking up the rest from reference TRBV19 and TRBJ2-7 gives the full variable domain: DGGITQSPKYLFRKEGQNVTLSCEQNLNHDAMYWYRQDPGQGLRLIYYSQIVNDFQKGDIAEGYSVSREKKESFPLTVTSAQKNPTAFYLCASSPIGTSGYEQYFGPGTRLTVT.

V is TRBV5-1 and J is TRBJ1-2, with 7 bases identical to TRBD1. The CDR3 sequence is 14 residues long. Trimming cost V 3 bases and J 4 bases; bases outside gene matches: 6. The V gene's germline CDR1 is SGHRS and CDR2 YFSETQ. The CDR3 DNA reads TGCGCCAGCAGCTCTGAGGGGGCCGGCTATGGCTACACCTTC. This codes for CASSSEGAGYGYTF.

V usage is TRBV10-3 and J usage is TRBJ2-1, with 10 bases identical to TRBD1. This CDR3 is built from 14 residues. V lost 9 bases to trimming and J lost 8 bases; unmatched junction nucleotides: 10. The V gene's germline CDR1 is ENHRY and CDR2 SYGVKD. The CDR3 DNA sequence: TGTGCCATAGCGGGACAGGGGATTCGCGATGAGCAGTTCTTC. Protein sequence: CAIAGQGIRDEQFF.

This clone was recorded a few times. The chain combines TRBV5-1 with TRBJ2-1, with D maybe TRBD2 (5 bases). V lost 1 base, J lost 4 bases, and 12 bases lay in between. Per the germline V gene, CDR1 is SGHRS and CDR2 is YFSETQ. The CDR3 has 15 residues. The CDR3 DNA reads as TGCGCCAGCAGCTTGTACGCGGGTTCTTACAATGAGCAGTTCTTC. Amino acids: CASSLYAGSYNEQFF.

The V call is TRBV18, the J call TRBJ1-5; tentative D call: TRBD1 (6 bases). Between the trimmed V and J ends, which lost 1 base and 6 bases, there was a span of 16 bases. This CDR3 has 16 residues. Looked up from germline, CDR1 is KGHSH and CDR2 is LQKENI. DNA for the CDR3: TGTGCCAGCTCACCACGATACCAACAGGGAATTCAGCCCCAGCATTTT. Encoded protein: CASSPRYQQGIQPQHF.

The genes are TRBV19 and TRBJ1-5, with a weak D call TRBD1 (5 bases). This CDR3 contains 14 residues. CDR1 and CDR2 from the germline V gene are LNHDA and SQIVND (reference sequence). V was cut by 11 bases and J by 5 bases, with 19 bases left in between. CDR3 sequence reads: CAGDPRGGDQPQHF. The CDR3 DNA reads TGTGCCGGGGACCCGAGGGGAGGAGATCAGCCCCAGCATTTT.

This clone came up a few times. The rearrangement joins TRBV5-6 to TRBJ2-1; TRBD1 agrees at 12 bases. V dropped 4 bases and J dropped 4; count of bases not matched to a gene: 12. Germline CDR1 and CDR2: SGHDT and YYEEEE. The length of the CDR3 is 18 residues. The CDR3 here is CASSARRPGQGAYNEQFF. The DNA of the CDR3 is TGTGCCAGCAGCGCGAGGAGACCGGGACAGGGGGCATACAATGAGCAGTTCTTC.

The chain uses TRBV7-9 and TRBJ2-2; 8 bases are shared with TRBD2. Germline CDR1 is SEHNR and CDR2 is FQNEAQ (reference sequence). This CDR3 contains 15 residues. V was clipped by 5 bases and J by 2 bases; unmatched bases: 4. The chain's CDR3 is CASSLLAVNTGELFF. The CDR3 DNA reads TGTGCCAGCAGCCTACTAGCGGTAAACACCGGGGAGCTGTTTTTT.

The V call is TRBV19, the J call TRBJ2-5; 8 bases match TRBD2. The CDR3 spans 15 residues. V was clipped by 2 bases and J by 5 bases; unmatched bases: 7. In germline, CDR1 is LNHDA, CDR2 SQIVND (reference sequence). CDR3 bases: TGTGCCAGTAGTATAATCAGCGGGAGTGGGGAGACCCAGTACTTC. The encoded protein is CASSIISGSGETQYF. Based on the CDR3 plus reference TRBV19 and TRBJ2-5, the full variable domain is DGGITQSPKYLFRKEGQNVTLSCEQNLNHDAMYWYRQDPGQGLRLIYYSQIVNDFQKGDIAEGYSVSREKKESFPLTVTSAQKNPTAFYLCASSIISGSGETQYFGPGTRLLVL.

The V and J genes are TRBV4-1 and TRBJ1-1; D is uncertain. Trimming took 1 base from V and 0 from J, leaving 9 bases between them. Germline V lookup: CDR1 MGHRA, CDR2 YSYEKL. The CDR3 contains 15 residues. The CDR3 DNA follows: TGCGCCAGCAGCCAAGGCAGGCTGATGAACACTGAAGCTTTCTTT. Translated, it gives CASSQGRLMNTEAFF.